This T cell receptor beta chain was obtained from a study of PD-1 blockade in classical Hodgkin lymphoma. Relapse after autologous stem cell transplantation occurred in every patient, and brentuximab vedotin exposure varied. Patients showed best responses of complete response, partial response or progressive disease. The method was immunoSEQ multiplex PCR; TCRdb's version includes in-frame clones alone and lacks a portion of them. This table holds about 100,000 clones, roughly 89% found once. J was trimmed by 7 bases and V by 5 bases; bases with no gene match: 8. CDR1 is SEHNR, CDR2 FQNEAQ, per germline (reference sequence). The CDR3 has 16 amino acids. This clone was observed once.

This specimen was peripheral blood mononuclear cells (PBMCs), taken before the second cycle of nivolumab. The rearrangement uses TRBV7-9 and TRBJ2-2; TRBD2 aligns across 12 bases. This clonotype originated in a human donor with classical Hodgkin lymphoma. The CDR3 region has the DNA TGTGCCAGCAGCCCCCTAGCGGGGGGGCCGGTCGGGGAGCTGTTTTTT. Residues: CASSPLAGGPVGELFF.